This passage covers 18 T cell receptor beta chains from one sample sequenced in a study of blood T cell repertoires in COVID-19. Some clones are missing from TCRdb's copy, which holds only in-frame ones; the method was immunoSEQ multiplex PCR. Seen here are 200,000 to 300,000 clones, 84% observed once, and the top ten hold 4.2%. Sequencing input: peripheral blood. These receptors were obtained from a man aged 55 to 70 with acute or convalescent COVID-19.

The chain couples TRBV5-1 to TRBJ2-5; 7 bases line up with TRBD2. The CDR3 has 14 amino acids. V lost 4 bases, J lost 4 bases, and 7 bases stayed unmatched. Germline CDR1 and CDR2: SGHRS and YFSETQ. CDR3 sequence (DNA): TGCGCCAGCAGCGATGGACTAGAGTTAGAGACCCAGTACTTC. It yields the protein CASSDGLELETQYF.

The rearrangement joins TRBV6-5 to TRBJ1-5; tentative D call: TRBD1 (6 bases). Trimming removed 8 bases at V and 2 bases at J, with 19 bases between. Germline V CDR1 and CDR2: MNHEY, SVGAGI. This CDR3 is built from 16 residues. CDR3 in DNA: TGTGCCAGCGGTTCAGCACAGGGCCGGGGCAATCAGCCCCAGCATTTT. Its translation: CASGSAQGRGNQPQHF.

The rearrangement uses TRBV3-1 (or the pseudogene TRBV3-2) and TRBJ2-7; 8 bases align to TRBD1. V gave up 1 base and J gave up 4 bases; unmatched junction bases: 15. The CDR3 is 18 amino acids. Per germline, CDR1 LGHDT and CDR2 YNNKEL (reference sequence). CDR3: CASSQGGSRAGGIYEQYF. For the CDR3, the DNA is TGTGCCAGCAGCCAAGGGGGATCGCGTGCAGGGGGCATATACGAGCAGTACTTC.

This clone has just a few counts. The V call is TRBV7-8, the J call TRBJ2-7, with no clear D. This CDR3 has 14 amino acids. Germline assignment: CDR1 SGHVS and CDR2 FQNEAQ. The V end was cut by 2 bases, the J end by 0 bases, with 8 bases between. Here the CDR3 reads CASSLFVHSYEQYF. CDR3 in DNA: TGTGCCAGCAGCTTATTCGTACACTCCTACGAGCAGTACTTC. Supplemented by reference TRBV7-8 and TRBJ2-7, the full variable domain reads GAGVSQSPRYKVAKRGQDVALRCDPISGHVSLFWYQQALGQGPEFLTYFQNEAQLDKSGLPSDRFFAERPEGSVSTLKIQRTQQEDSAVYLCASSLFVHSYEQYFGPGTRLTVT.

This chain connects TRBV2 to TRBJ2-5; tentative D call: TRBD2 (6 bases). CDR3 size: 14 residues. Germline assignment: CDR1 SNHLY and CDR2 FYNNEI. Trimming took off 7 bases at V and 5 bases at J, with 17 bases between the two ends. CDR3 nucleotides: TGTGCCAGCAAAGAGGGATCGGGGACTGAGACCCAGTACTTC. Its translation is CASKEGSGTETQYF.

The chain uses TRBV6-6 and TRBJ1-3; D is ambiguous. CDR3 size: 12 residues. In germline, CDR1 is MNHNY, CDR2 SVGAGI (reference sequence). V was trimmed by 7 bases and J by 3 bases, leaving 7 bases between them. DNA for the CDR3: TGTGCCAGCAAACTAGATGGAAACACCATATATTTT. Amino acids: CASKLDGNTIYF.

The V gene is TRBV5-4, the J gene TRBJ2-3; no clear D gene. Germline V gives CDR1 SGHNT, CDR2 YYREEE (reference sequence). The CDR3 spans 13 residues. Deletions cut 4 bases from V and 4 bases from J, with 10 bases between. CDR3 bases: TGTGCCAGCAGCCCGACTGACCCAGATACGCAGTATTTT. Protein sequence: CASSPTDPDTQYF.

V usage is TRBV4-1 and J usage is TRBJ2-5, with 12 bases fitting TRBD2. This CDR3 is built from 16 residues. V dropped 0 bases and J dropped 5; count of bases not matched to a gene: 4. Germline assignment: CDR1 MGHRA and CDR2 YSYEKL. CDR3 in amino acids: CASSQDLAGGRETQYF. The DNA for the CDR3 is TGCGCCAGCAGCCAAGATCTAGCGGGGGGGCGGGAGACCCAGTACTTC.

The chain combines TRBV27 with TRBJ1-1, with a possible D match to TRBD1 (6 bases). The CDR3 has 16 residues. With 5 bases removed from V and 0 bases from J, the gap between germline ends came to 16 bases. Germline V gene lookup returns CDR1 MNHEY and CDR2 SMNVEV (reference sequence). CDR3 sequence: CASSPQYEGVNTEAFF. CDR3 sequence (DNA): TGTGCCAGCAGTCCCCAGTACGAGGGGGTGAACACTGAAGCTTTCTTT.

This clone has only one observation. This chain joins TRBV2 and TRBJ2-1, with D unclear. Germline loops: CDR1 SNHLY, CDR2 FYNNEI. Trimming removed 4 bases from V and 0 bases from J, with 13 bases in between. The CDR3 spans 16 residues. The CDR3 bases are TGTGCCAGCAGTGGACTTCGCCCTAGCTCCTACAATGAGCAGTTCTTC. It specifies CASSGLRPSSYNEQFF.

J is TRBJ2-1 and V is TRBV19, with 9 bases fitting TRBD2. CDR1 and CDR2 (germline): LNHDA, SQIVND (reference sequence). The CDR3 sequence is 15 residues long. Unmatched junction bases numbered 7, after V lost 4 bases and J lost 6 bases. The chain's CDR3 is CASSTGGAGGNEQFF. The CDR3 DNA sequence: TGTGCCAGTAGTACTGGAGGAGCGGGGGGCAATGAGCAGTTCTTC.

This chain links TRBV3-1 (or the pseudogene TRBV3-2) with TRBJ2-7, with 7 bases lining up with TRBD1. The germline gives CDR1 LGHDT, CDR2 YNNKEL (reference sequence). This CDR3 has 15 residues. V shed 4 bases and J 3 bases; nucleotides not matched to a gene: 9. CDR3 coding DNA: TGTGCCAGCAGCCCAGTCCGGGACAGCCTCTACGAGCAGTACTTC. Translated: CASSPVRDSLYEQYF.

This clone came up once. The V gene is TRBV6-1, the J gene TRBJ2-7, with a possible D match to TRBD1 (6 bases). The CDR3 is made up of 17 amino acids. The V gene lost 1 base and the J gene lost 3 bases, with 19 bases spanning the gap. Germline V gives CDR1 MNHNS, CDR2 SASEGT. CDR3: CASSEEGGHGGFYEQYF. The CDR3 DNA reads TGTGCCAGCAGTGAAGAAGGGGGACATGGTGGATTCTACGAGCAGTACTTC.

In its sample, this clone was seen once. This chain joins TRBV4-1 and TRBJ1-2; D is possibly TRBD1 (6 bases). V lost 5 bases and J lost 7, with 14 bases in between. CDR1 and CDR2 from the germline V gene are MGHRA and YSYEKL. CDR3 length equals 13 residues. The CDR3 region is CASSLETGRGYTF. The CDR3, as DNA: TGCGCCAGCAGCTTAGAGACAGGTCGTGGCTACACCTTC.

This clone appeared once. This chain links TRBV18 with TRBJ2-3; 7 bases line up with TRBD1. The CDR3 spans 13 residues. Germline V gives CDR1 KGHSH, CDR2 LQKENI. Germline trimming cut 6 bases from V and 4 bases from J; bases unmatched to any gene: 4. CDR3 residues: CASSTQGADTQYF. In DNA, the CDR3 is TGTGCCAGCTCCACCCAGGGGGCAGATACGCAGTATTTT.

In this sample, this clone turned up once. The rearrangement links TRBV6-6 to TRBJ2-7, with a tentative D call TRBD1 (6 bases). Per germline, CDR1 MNHNY and CDR2 SVGAGI (reference sequence). V was cut by 0 bases and J by 4 bases, with 16 bases left in between. The CDR3 sequence is 16 residues long. The DNA for the CDR3 is TGTGCCAGCAGTTACTCGACGGGAACAGGGAAGTACGAGCAGTACTTC. Its protein product is CASSYSTGTGKYEQYF.

CDR3 DNA: TGCGCCAGCAGCTTGGCAGGTCTTTCCACCGGGGAGCTGTTTTTT. It yields the protein CASSLAGLSTGELFF. The chain is built from TRBV5-1 and TRBJ2-2; no definite D call. CDR3 length: 15 residues. Per the germline V gene, CDR1 is SGHRS and CDR2 is YFSETQ. V lost 0 bases and J lost 4, with 10 bases in between.

The chain joins TRBV11-3 to TRBJ2-2; TRBD1 matches at 9 bases. V lost 3 bases, J lost 4 bases, and 6 bases stayed unmatched. This CDR3 has 16 residues. Germline V gene lookup returns CDR1 SGHNT and CDR2 YENEEA. CDR3 DNA sequence: TGTGCCAGCAGCTTGAGGGGACAGGGTCGCACCGGGGAGCTGTTTTTT. This gives the protein CASSLRGQGRTGELFF.